Presented here are 25 T cell receptor beta chains from one specimen sequenced in a study of T cells in localized non-small cell lung cancer. This table comes from immunoSEQ multiplex PCR, and its TCRdb copy is limited to in-frame clones, with some not included. This sample yields 45,000 to 60,000 clones, of which around 86% are seen a single time; 5.2% belongs to the top ten. The sequencing here drew on peripheral blood, taken before any cancer treatment. Source of these receptors: a woman between 40 and 69 years old with stage I lung adenocarcinoma.

The CDR3 sequence is CASRDGLRNTEAFF. The DNA for the CDR3 is TGCGCCAGCAGGGACGGACTTAGGAACACTGAAGCTTTCTTT. This chain connects TRBV5-1 to TRBJ1-1, with D uncertain. Germline CDR1 is SGHRS and CDR2 is YFSETQ. V gave up 5 bases and J gave up 1 base, with 12 bases separating them. This CDR3 spans 14 amino acids.

This clone was counted a single time. In DNA, the CDR3 is TGCGCCAGCAGCAACCGGGACAGGGGGCCAACCGGGGAGCTGTTTTTT. It translates to CASSNRDRGPTGELFF. V and J are TRBV5-1 and TRBJ2-2; 12 bases are shared with TRBD1. This CDR3 has 16 residues. In germline, CDR1 is SGHRS, CDR2 YFSETQ. V shed 4 bases and J 5 bases; nucleotides not matched to a gene: 6. The full variable domain, with the rest looked up from reference TRBV5-1 and TRBJ2-2, is KAGVTQTPRYLIKTRGQQVTLSCSPISGHRSVSWYQQTPGQGLQFLFEYFSETQRNKGNFPGRFSGRQFSNSRSEMNVSTLELGDSALYLCASSNRDRGPTGELFFGEGSRLTVL.

The J gene is TRBJ1-6, the V gene TRBV7-9; D might be TRBD1 (5 bases). The CDR3 loop spans 13 amino acids. CDR1 is SEHNR and CDR2 is FQNEAQ in the germline V gene (reference sequence). The V and J ends lost 2 bases and 9 bases respectively, with 8 bases between them. CDR3 residues: CASSLLGLSPLHF. CDR3 DNA: TGTGCCAGCAGCTTACTGGGGCTTTCACCCCTCCACTTT.

This clone has only one observation. The chain has TRBV5-1 and TRBJ1-1; TRBD1 matches at 9 bases. The germline V gene encodes CDR1 SGHRS and CDR2 YFSETQ. The CDR3 has 15 amino acids. The V gene end was trimmed by 4 bases and the J gene end by 5 bases; junction bases not matched to a gene: 9. CDR3 sequence reads: CASSPVQGAGTEAFF. The CDR3, as DNA: TGCGCCAGCAGCCCCGTACAGGGGGCCGGAACTGAAGCTTTCTTT. Supplemented by reference TRBV5-1 and TRBJ1-1, the full variable domain reads KAGVTQTPRYLIKTRGQQVTLSCSPISGHRSVSWYQQTPGQGLQFLFEYFSETQRNKGNFPGRFSGRQFSNSRSEMNVSTLELGDSALYLCASSPVQGAGTEAFFGQGTRLTVV.

The rearrangement uses TRBV6-1 and TRBJ2-1; 10 bases are shared with TRBD2. Germline-derived CDR1 and CDR2 are MNHNS and SASEGT. This CDR3 region has 15 residues. Trimming cost V 5 bases and J 7 bases; bases outside gene matches: 8. The CDR3: CASSTERGGRNEQFF. The CDR3 DNA reads as TGTGCCAGCAGTACCGAGCGGGGGGGCCGGAATGAGCAGTTCTTC.

This clone was recorded once. This chain connects TRBV7-6 to TRBJ1-4, with D perhaps TRBD1 (5 bases). The CDR3 has 16 amino acids. Germline-derived CDR1 and CDR2 are SGHVS and FNYEAQ. V was shortened by 5 bases and J by 3 bases, with 16 bases between the two germline ends. For the CDR3, the DNA is TGTGCCAGCAGCCCATTTGCGGGAGGGGCTAATGAAAAACTGTTTTTT. This encodes CASSPFAGGANEKLFF.

The J gene is TRBJ2-3, the V gene TRBV5-4; 9 bases are shared with TRBD2. The length of the CDR3 is 15 residues. With V trimmed by 1 base and J by 1 base, 1 base remained unmatched. Germline CDR1 SGHNT, CDR2 YYREEE (reference sequence). CDR3 residues: CASSLPSGGTDTQYF. CDR3 in DNA: TGTGCCAGCAGCTTGCCTAGCGGGGGCACAGATACGCAGTATTTT.

There are a few counts of this clone. The CDR3: CASSPPGPPYGYTF. The CDR3, as DNA: TGTGCCAGCAGCCCACCCGGGCCCCCCTATGGCTACACCTTC. V and J are TRBV28 and TRBJ1-2; D remains ambiguous. Looked up from germline, CDR1 is MDHEN and CDR2 is SYDVKM. Trimming shortened V by 6 bases and J by 4 bases, and 15 bases separated the two germline ends. This CDR3 has 14 residues.

The chain joins TRBV5-1 to TRBJ2-3; TRBD2 might be the D (7 bases). Per the germline V gene, CDR1 is SGHRS and CDR2 is YFSETQ. V gave up 5 bases and J gave up 1 base, with 14 bases separating them. This CDR3 region has 15 residues. The CDR3 DNA is TGCGCCAGCAGTTTTACGGGGGGCCGCACAGATACGCAGTATTTT. Amino acid sequence: CASSFTGGRTDTQYF.

The CDR3 coding sequence is TGCGCCAGCAGCTTGGTCACAGGGGTCCCTGGCTACACCTTC. Its protein product is CASSLVTGVPGYTF. This sequence joins TRBV5-1 and TRBJ1-2; TRBD1 matches at 7 bases. Germline CDR1 is SGHRS and CDR2 is YFSETQ. This CDR3 is 14 amino acids long. The junction had 6 bases not matched to a gene; V was cut back by 0 bases and J by 7 bases.

CDR3 sequence reads: CASSPGGPQETQYF. CDR3 nucleotides: TGTGCCAGCAGCCCAGGGGGGCCCCAAGAGACCCAGTACTTC. J is TRBJ2-5 and V is TRBV7-2, with D possibly TRBD1 on 7 matching bases. Germline V gene data show CDR1 as SGHTA and CDR2 as FQGNSA. V dropped 5 bases and J dropped 1 base, with 11 bases sitting between them. The CDR3 is 14 residues long. Drawing the rest from reference TRBV7-2 and TRBJ2-5, the complete variable domain is GAGVSQSPSNKVTEKGKDVELRCDPISGHTALYWYRQSLGQGLEFLIYFQGNSAPDKSGLPSDRFSAERTGGSVSTLTIQRTQQEDSAVYLCASSPGGPQETQYFGPGTRLLVL.

The chain employs TRBV4-1 and TRBJ2-5; D ambiguous. CDR1 is MGHRA, CDR2 YSYEKL, per germline. Trimming pared 3 bases from V and 5 bases from J, leaving 7 bases between. This CDR3 contains 12 residues. CDR3 amino acids: CASSHLGETQYF. CDR3 DNA sequence: TGCGCCAGCAGCCACTTGGGGGAGACCCAGTACTTC.

The J gene is TRBJ1-2, the V gene TRBV28; TRBD1 matches at 10 bases. The CDR3 totals 14 residues. With V trimmed by 5 bases and J by 7 bases, 7 bases remained unmatched. Germline assignment: CDR1 MDHEN and CDR2 SYDVKM. The CDR3 bases are TGTGCCAGCAGTCCCCCCGGGACAGGGGTTGGCTACACCTTC. Its translation is CASSPPGTGVGYTF.

The chain uses TRBV7-2 and TRBJ2-7; TRBD1 aligns across 9 bases. The length of the CDR3 is 13 residues. Germline CDR1 and CDR2: SGHTA and FQGNSA. The V segment lost 8 bases and the J segment 5 bases; nucleotides outside the gene matches: 7. The CDR3 region has the DNA TGTGCCAGCTCTCGGGACAGGGCGCACGAGCAGTACTTC. This sequence encodes CASSRDRAHEQYF.

The chain combines TRBV27 with TRBJ2-3; no firm D call. From germline, CDR1 is MNHEY and CDR2 SMNVEV (reference sequence). The CDR3 extends over 15 amino acids. Between the trimmed V and J ends, which lost 6 bases and 3 bases, there was a span of 16 bases. This CDR3 is CASRFSEAWTDTQYF. In DNA form, the CDR3 reads TGTGCCAGCAGATTCTCCGAGGCCTGGACAGATACGCAGTATTTT.

The rearrangement joins TRBV14 to TRBJ1-1; 8 bases align to TRBD1. This CDR3 has 12 residues. The germline CDR1 and CDR2 sequences are SGHDN and FVKESK. V gave up 6 bases and J gave up 6 bases; unmatched junction bases: 3. CDR3 residues: CASRVTGAEAFF. The CDR3 nucleotides read TGTGCCAGCAGGGTGACAGGGGCTGAAGCTTTCTTT.

The V and J genes are TRBV7-2 and TRBJ1-2; 8 bases are shared with TRBD1. CDR1 and CDR2 (germline): SGHTA, FQGNSA. V was clipped by 5 bases and J by 2 bases; unmatched bases: 7. The length of the CDR3 is 15 residues. For the CDR3, the DNA is TGTGCCAGCAGCCACGACAGGGGCGAAAACTATGGCTACACCTTC. Translated: CASSHDRGENYGYTF. Supplemented by reference TRBV7-2 and TRBJ1-2, the full variable domain reads GAGVSQSPSNKVTEKGKDVELRCDPISGHTALYWYRQSLGQGLEFLIYFQGNSAPDKSGLPSDRFSAERTGGSVSTLTIQRTQQEDSAVYLCASSHDRGENYGYTFGSGTRLTVV.

The V gene is TRBV30, the J gene TRBJ1-1; D unresolved. Germline V gene lookup returns CDR1 GTSNPN and CDR2 SVGIG (reference sequence). Trimming stripped 0 bases from V and 1 base from J, with 9 bases between. This CDR3 contains 14 residues. CDR3 nucleotides: TGTGCCTGGAGTGTAGGCCCGTCGAACACTGAAGCTTTCTTT. It specifies CAWSVGPSNTEAFF.

This clone was counted between two and nine times. V gene TRBV30 combines with J gene TRBJ1-5; D not resolved. V was trimmed by 5 bases and J by 9 bases, leaving 20 bases between them. The CDR3 has 14 amino acids. CDR1 and CDR2 (germline): GTSNPN, SVGIG (reference sequence). Here the CDR3 reads CAWEKGLDQGPQHF. As DNA, the CDR3 is TGTGCCTGGGAGAAAGGGTTGGATCAAGGGCCCCAGCATTTT. The full variable domain, with the rest looked up from reference TRBV30 and TRBJ1-5, is SQTIHQWPATLVQPVGSPLSLECTVEGTSNPNLYWYRQAAGRGLQLLFYSVGIGQISSEVPQNLSASRPQDRQFILSSKKLLLSDSGFYLCAWEKGLDQGPQHFGDGTRLSIL.

J is TRBJ1-3 and V is TRBV4-1, with TRBD1 as a possible D gene (5 bases). Trimming stripped 5 bases from V and 3 bases from J, with 14 bases between. Germline values: CDR1 MGHRA, CDR2 YSYEKL. The length of the CDR3 is 15 residues. CDR3: CASSFDGAGGNTIYF. DNA for the CDR3: TGCGCCAGCAGCTTCGACGGGGCCGGTGGAAACACCATATATTTT.

The genes are TRBV5-8 and TRBJ1-1; D not resolved. Germline assignment: CDR1 SGHTS and CDR2 YDEGEE. CDR3 length: 15 amino acids. The germline V and J ends were trimmed by 0 bases and 2 bases, with 11 bases remaining between them. CDR3 amino acids: CASSLGATPNTEAFF. Written as DNA, the CDR3 is TGTGCCAGCAGCTTGGGAGCCACCCCAAACACTGAAGCTTTCTTT.

The chain employs TRBV7-2 and TRBJ2-1, with D possibly TRBD1 on 5 matching bases. Trimming removed 5 bases at V and 2 bases at J, with 13 bases between. Germline CDR1 is SGHTA and CDR2 is FQGNSA. The CDR3 is 15 residues long. The CDR3 region is CASSDRQTPYNEQFF. The CDR3 DNA is TGTGCCAGCAGCGACAGACAGACCCCCTACAATGAGCAGTTCTTC.

The sample holds a few counts of this clone. The chain employs TRBV27 and TRBJ1-1, with 7 bases aligning to TRBD1. Trimming removed 5 bases from V and 4 bases from J; junction bases left unmatched: 7. Germline CDR1 reads MNHEY; CDR2 reads SMNVEV (reference sequence). This CDR3 is built from 14 residues. CDR3 bases: TGTGCCAGCAGTCCAGGGACAGACGGCACTGAAGCTTTCTTT. This gives the protein CASSPGTDGTEAFF.

The CDR3 sequence is CASKHTGGYEQYF. The CDR3 DNA reads TGTGCCAGCAAACACACAGGGGGCTACGAGCAGTACTTC. This rearrangement joins TRBV7-2 to TRBJ2-7; 8 bases agree with TRBD1. The CDR3 length is 13 residues. The ends lost 7 bases at V and 3 bases at J; junction bases unmatched: 5. Looked up from germline, CDR1 is SGHTA and CDR2 is FQGNSA.

CDR3 amino acids: CASTPGQPGNTIYF. Here the CDR3 DNA reads TGTGCCAGCACCCCCGGACAGCCGGGAAACACCATATATTTT. The chain carries TRBV28 and TRBJ1-3; D is possibly TRBD1 (6 bases). The V and J ends lost 7 bases and 4 bases respectively, with 14 bases between them. CDR1 MDHEN and CDR2 SYDVKM come from the germline V gene. The CDR3 runs 14 residues.